The 14 T cell receptor beta chains below come from one sample, sequenced in a study of blood T cell repertoires in COVID-19. Sequenced by immunoSEQ multiplex PCR; TCRdb stores in-frame clones only, minus some. The sample holds about 100,000 clones, over 60% seen once. Sequencing input: peripheral blood. The receptors come from a man between 65 and 79 years old with acute or convalescent COVID-19.

The genes are TRBV29-1 and TRBJ1-1; D uncertain. This CDR3 contains 11 residues. The germline V gene encodes CDR1 SQVTM and CDR2 ANQGSEA. The V end was cut by 6 bases, the J end by 5 bases, with 10 bases between. The CDR3 DNA sequence: TGCAGCGTCCGAGGGCGTACTGAAGCTTTCTTT. Its translation: CSVRGRTEAFF.

This clone was observed a single time. This chain connects TRBV9 to TRBJ1-1, with D perhaps matching TRBD1 (6 bases). V dropped 4 bases and J dropped 4 bases, with 17 bases sitting between them. Germline V gene data show CDR1 as SGDLS and CDR2 as YYNGEE. The CDR3 loop spans 15 amino acids. Written as DNA, the CDR3 is TGTGCCAGCAGCCCCCGGGGGGGGGCGGTCACTGAAGCTTTCTTT. It encodes CASSPRGGAVTEAFF.

This chain connects TRBV19 to TRBJ1-3, with D maybe TRBD1 (5 bases). The V end lost 3 bases, the J end lost 3 bases, and 6 bases lay between the germline ends. CDR1 is LNHDA, CDR2 SQIVND, per germline (reference sequence). CDR3 length: 13 residues. The CDR3 bases are TGTGCCAGTAGTATGGGACTTGGAAACACCATATATTTT. As protein: CASSMGLGNTIYF.

The V and J genes are TRBV7-2 and TRBJ2-1; 8 positions agree with TRBD1. This CDR3 region has 15 residues. Trimming cost V 1 base and J 4 bases; bases outside gene matches: 3. Per the germline V gene, CDR1 is SGHTA and CDR2 is FQGNSA. Written as DNA, the CDR3 is TGTGCCAGCAGCTTAGGACAGGGGTCGTACAATGAGCAGTTCTTC. Amino acid sequence: CASSLGQGSYNEQFF.

CDR3 bases: TGTGCCAGCAGCGTAAAGGGACTAGCGGGAGTCGCGGAGACCCAGTACTTC. As protein: CASSVKGLAGVAETQYF. The J gene is TRBJ2-5, the V gene TRBV9; 14 positions match TRBD2. Germline CDR1 and CDR2: SGDLS and YYNGEE. The V and J ends lost 1 base and 5 bases, in that order; junction bases with no gene match: 7. This CDR3 spans 17 amino acids.

The gene calls are TRBV7-3 and TRBJ2-1; 11 bases agree with TRBD1. Germline V gives CDR1 SGHTA, CDR2 FQGTGA. The CDR3 runs to 15 residues. J gave up 8 bases and V 5 bases, and 8 bases lay outside the gene matches. This CDR3 is CASSPGQGVVDEQFF. The CDR3 region has the DNA TGTGCCAGCAGCCCGGGACAGGGGGTTGTAGATGAGCAGTTCTTC.

By sample share, this clone is medium-sized. V usage is TRBV6-2 or TRBV6-3 and J usage is TRBJ2-7, with 13 bases aligning to TRBD2. The CDR3 has 15 amino acids. The V and J ends lost 5 bases and 2 bases, in that order; junction bases with no gene match: 3. Germline V gene lookup returns CDR1 MNHEY and CDR2 SVGEGT. The CDR3 DNA reads TGTGCCAGCAGTCCAGGACTAGCGGGGGCCTACGAGCAGTACTTC. Protein: CASSPGLAGAYEQYF.

The chain is built from TRBV19 and TRBJ2-2; 7 nucleotides align to TRBD1. The junction had 7 bases not matched to a gene; V was cut back by 9 bases and J by 0 bases. Germline assignment: CDR1 LNHDA and CDR2 SQIVND (reference sequence). The CDR3 totals 15 residues. DNA for the CDR3: TGTGCCAGCCGAGGGGGACAGACGAACACCGGGGAGCTGTTTTTT. It codes for CASRGGQTNTGELFF.

The chain combines TRBV6-5 with TRBJ2-5, with TRBD2 matching over 9 bases. CDR1 MNHEY and CDR2 SVGAGI come from the germline V gene. The junction had 9 bases not matched to a gene; V was cut back by 11 bases and J by 5 bases. This CDR3 contains 13 residues. For the CDR3, the DNA is TGTGCCGTCCGTAGCGGGGGCCGGGAGACCCAGTACTTC. It yields the protein CAVRSGGRETQYF.

The chain couples TRBV10-3 to TRBJ1-1; D not resolved. The V end was cut by 7 bases, the J end by 0 bases, with 9 bases between. This CDR3 comprises 13 residues. Per the germline V gene, CDR1 is ENHRY and CDR2 is SYGVKD. CDR3 protein: CAIMEVMNTEAFF. DNA of the CDR3: TGTGCCATCATGGAGGTTATGAACACTGAAGCTTTCTTT.

The rearrangement uses TRBV3-1 (or the pseudogene TRBV3-2) and TRBJ1-1; 10 nucleotides agree with TRBD1. CDR3 length: 18 residues. Germline CDR1 is LGHDT and CDR2 is YNNKEL (reference sequence). With 3 bases clipped from V and 4 bases from J, the junction kept 14 bases outside the gene matches. The CDR3 here is CASSQGYGTGVIGTEAFF. The DNA for the CDR3 is TGTGCCAGCAGCCAGGGGTACGGGACAGGGGTGATTGGCACTGAAGCTTTCTTT.

This clone was seen only once. This chain connects TRBV19 to TRBJ1-1; TRBD1 matches at 7 bases. After removal of 6 bases from V and 6 bases from J, the junction contained 13 bases not matched to a gene. The length of the CDR3 is 15 residues. The germline gives CDR1 LNHDA, CDR2 SQIVND (reference sequence). The CDR3 sequence: CASSASGQQSPEAFF. CDR3 sequence (DNA): TGTGCCAGTAGCGCTTCGGGACAGCAGTCGCCTGAAGCTTTCTTT.

The chain has TRBV19 and TRBJ2-2; TRBD1 matches 8 bases. J gave up 2 bases and V 4 bases, and 3 bases lay outside the gene matches. CDR1 is LNHDA and CDR2 is SQIVND in the germline V gene (reference sequence). This CDR3 has 15 amino acids. The CDR3 loop reads CASSRDRRNTGELFF. The CDR3 DNA is TGTGCCAGTAGTAGGGACAGGCGAAACACCGGGGAGCTGTTTTTT.

This clone was detected a few times. Here the CDR3 reads CASIKAGESNQPQHF. As DNA, the CDR3 is TGTGCCAGTATTAAGGCAGGCGAAAGCAATCAGCCCCAGCATTTT. The chain recombines TRBV19 with TRBJ1-5; D gene ambiguous. The germline V gene encodes CDR1 LNHDA and CDR2 SQIVND (reference sequence). This CDR3 spans 15 amino acids. V lost 7 bases, J lost 1 base, and 14 bases lay in between. The variable domain in full, with the rest retrieved from reference TRBV19 and TRBJ1-5, is DGGITQSPKYLFRKEGQNVTLSCEQNLNHDAMYWYRQDPGQGLRLIYYSQIVNDFQKGDIAEGYSVSREKKESFPLTVTSAQKNPTAFYLCASIKAGESNQPQHFGDGTRLSIL.